This T cell receptor (beta chain) was sequenced in a study of OX40 agonist ivuxolimab in advanced cancers. TCRdb keeps only in-frame clones here, not all; method: immunoSEQ multiplex PCR. The table lists approximately 42,000 clones, over 75% of them singletons. Per germline, CDR1 MNHEY and CDR2 SMNVEV (reference sequence). With V trimmed by 0 bases and J by 4 bases, 2 bases remained unmatched. CDR3 length equals 14 residues. Peripheral blood came from all dose cohorts at three timepoints. The rearrangement uses TRBV27 and TRBJ1-2, with 7 positions matching TRBD1. This TCR was sampled from an adult with an advanced solid tumor such as melanoma, head and neck, liver or kidney cancer. The sample here was CD4+ or CD8+ T cells sorted from blood, taken in a trial of the OX40 agonist ivuxolimab. As DNA, the CDR3 is TGTGCCAGCAGTTTATCATCAGGGGGCTATGGCTACACCTTC. This sequence encodes CASSLSSGGYGYTF.